A single sample gave rise to the 21 T cell receptor beta chains below, sequenced in a study of shared clonotypes between healthy human individuals. Measured with immunoSEQ multiplex PCR; TCRdb has only the in-frame clones, and not every one. The sample consists of a few million clones, roughly 92% of them appearing once. The specimen was naive CD4+ T cells sorted from blood. Subset specified: CD45RA+ positively selected. These receptor sequences come from a young man in good health.

This clone was found a few times. V usage is TRBV29-1 and J usage is TRBJ1-1, with 7 nucleotides matching TRBD1. V lost 8 bases, J lost 2 bases, and 5 bases stayed unmatched. Germline V gene lookup returns CDR1 SQVTM and CDR2 ANQGSEA. There are 12 residues in the CDR3. DNA of the CDR3: TGCAGCCTTGGACAGGCAAACACTGAAGCTTTCTTT. Amino acids: CSLGQANTEAFF.

This clone came up once. This sequence joins TRBV19 and TRBJ2-1, with TRBD2 as a possible D gene (6 bases). The CDR3 has 19 residues. Trimming removed 9 bases from V and 3 bases from J, with 30 bases in between. Germline CDR1 and CDR2: LNHDA and SQIVND (reference sequence). The CDR3 loop is CARRPPSGTLPSNYNEQFF. The DNA for the CDR3 is TGTGCCAGGCGACCTCCCTCGGGGACTCTTCCCAGTAACTACAATGAGCAGTTCTTC.

The CDR3 sequence: CASSIFRGPETQYF. CDR3 nucleotide sequence: TGTGCCAGCTCGATTTTCCGGGGACCGGAGACCCAGTACTTC. The gene calls are TRBV18 and TRBJ2-5; the D call may be TRBD1 or TRBD2 (5 bases each). Trimming removed 6 bases at V and 5 bases at J, with 16 bases between. The germline V gene has CDR1 KGHSH and CDR2 LQKENI. There are 14 residues in the CDR3.

This sequence joins TRBV5-1 and TRBJ1-6; no clear D gene. Germline V lookup: CDR1 SGHRS, CDR2 YFSETQ. The CDR3 is 16 amino acids. Trimming took 4 bases from V and 7 from J, leaving 18 bases between them. CDR3: CASSNGGDLGNSPLHF. The DNA for the CDR3 is TGCGCCAGCAGCAACGGTGGGGATTTAGGGAATTCACCCCTCCACTTT.

This rearrangement joins TRBV29-1 to TRBJ2-1; 7 positions agree with TRBD2. The CDR3 has 16 residues. The germline V gene has CDR1 SQVTM and CDR2 ANQGSEA. Trimming removed 2 bases from V and 2 bases from J; junction bases left unmatched: 9. CDR3 protein: CSVERRLAEPYNEQFF. Here the CDR3 DNA reads TGCAGCGTTGAAAGGCGCCTAGCGGAACCCTACAATGAGCAGTTCTTC.

The chain is built from TRBV11-2 and TRBJ2-1; 8 nucleotides align to TRBD2. CDR1 is SGHAT, CDR2 FQNNGV, per germline. Losses at the gene ends were 3 bases for V and 6 bases for J; bases not matched to a gene: 7. The length of the CDR3 is 15 residues. The CDR3 DNA follows: TGTGCCAGCAGCTTCCAGGCGGGGGGAGGCAATGAGCAGTTCTTC. Amino acid sequence: CASSFQAGGGNEQFF.

This clone was seen a few times. The chain links TRBV9 to TRBJ1-1, with D unresolved. The V gene lost 2 bases and the J gene lost 0 bases, with 8 bases spanning the gap. The CDR3 covers 14 residues. CDR1 SGDLS and CDR2 YYNGEE come from the germline V gene. The CDR3 sequence: CASSVLGMNTEAFF. CDR3 coding DNA: TGTGCCAGCAGCGTGCTGGGTATGAACACTGAAGCTTTCTTT.

The chain links TRBV10-3 to TRBJ2-3, with a weak D call TRBD2 (6 bases). The CDR3 is 13 amino acids. Germline loops: CDR1 ENHRY, CDR2 SYGVKD. V was pared by 6 bases and J by 4 bases, with 11 bases between. The CDR3 nucleotides are TGTGCCATCAGGGGAGGAGTTCCAGATACGCAGTATTTT. Its translation: CAIRGGVPDTQYF.

As concerns this clone: The junction differs from germline at one of its ends, possibly a read error. The chain recombines TRBV19 with TRBJ2-1; D possibly matches TRBD1 or TRBD2 (6 bases each). Germline assignment: CDR1 LNHDA and CDR2 SQIVND (reference sequence). The CDR3 is 16 residues long. DNA of the CDR3: TGTGCCAGTAGAATAGAGGGGGGAAGCTCCTACAATGAGCAGTTCTTC. It translates to CASRIEGGSSYNEQFF.

This clone was picked up a small number of times. The V and J genes are TRBV11-3 and TRBJ2-1, with 11 positions matching TRBD1. With 3 bases clipped from V and 6 bases from J, the junction kept 10 bases outside the gene matches. Germline CDR1 and CDR2: SGHNT and YENEEA. The CDR3 is 17 residues long. CDR3 residues: CASSFALGQGEGNEQFF. The CDR3 nucleotides read TGTGCCAGCAGCTTCGCACTGGGACAGGGGGAAGGCAATGAGCAGTTCTTC.

The chain employs TRBV6-6 and TRBJ1-6; the D gene is possibly TRBD1 (6 bases). This CDR3 has 16 amino acids. The germline V gene has CDR1 MNHNY and CDR2 SVGAGI (reference sequence). V shed 0 bases and J shed 1 base, with 7 bases lying between them. CDR3 loop: CASSYSGASYNSPLHF. CDR3 coding DNA: TGTGCCAGCAGTTACTCGGGGGCTTCCTATAATTCACCCCTCCACTTT.

With respect to this clone: A read error may produce the germline difference seen at one junction end. The CDR3, as DNA: TGTGCTAGCAGCCCTCGGACTAGCGGGGACTACAATGAGCAGTTCTTC. Amino acid sequence: CASSPRTSGDYNEQFF. The V and J genes are TRBV7-7 and TRBJ2-1, with TRBD2 identical over 12 bases. Germline values: CDR1 SSHAT, CDR2 FNYEAQ (reference sequence). The CDR3 runs to 16 residues. The full variable domain, completed using reference TRBV7-7 and TRBJ2-1, is GAGVSQSPRYKVTKRGQDVTLRCDPISSHATLYWYQQALGQGPEFLTYFNYEAQPDKSGLPSDRFSAERPEGSISTLTIQRTEQRDSAMYRCASSPRTSGDYNEQFFGPGTRLTVL.

V usage is TRBV5-1 and J usage is TRBJ1-1; no definite D call. With 0 bases removed from V and 1 base from J, the gap between germline ends came to 16 bases. This CDR3 region has 17 residues. CDR1 is SGHRS, CDR2 YFSETQ, per germline. The CDR3 coding sequence is TGCGCCAGCAGCTTGGAGGGTAGGCAGGTCCAGAACACTGAAGCTTTCTTT. Amino acids: CASSLEGRQVQNTEAFF. The full variable domain, in which reference TRBV5-1 and TRBJ1-1 provide the parts outside the CDR3, is KAGVTQTPRYLIKTRGQQVTLSCSPISGHRSVSWYQQTPGQGLQFLFEYFSETQRNKGNFPGRFSGRQFSNSRSEMNVSTLELGDSALYLCASSLEGRQVQNTEAFFGQGTRLTVV.

The V gene is TRBV25-1, the J gene TRBJ2-1; D ambiguous. Germline V CDR1 and CDR2: MGHDK, SYGVNS. This CDR3 comprises 11 residues. V was pared by 4 bases and J by 12 bases, with 10 bases between. CDR3 region: CASSGIYRQFF. The DNA of the CDR3 is TGTGCCAGCAGTGGAATCTATCGGCAGTTCTTC.

The chain joins TRBV6-6 to TRBJ1-1; the D is unclear. The germline V and J ends were trimmed by 8 bases and 4 bases, with 5 bases remaining between them. The CDR3 is 10 amino acids. In germline, CDR1 is MNHNY, CDR2 SVGAGI (reference sequence). The CDR3 protein is CASWGTEAFF. The CDR3 nucleotides read TGTGCCAGCTGGGGCACTGAAGCTTTCTTT.

This chain uses TRBV27 with TRBJ2-7; D ambiguous. V dropped 3 bases and J dropped 4 bases, with 13 bases sitting between them. Germline V gives CDR1 MNHEY, CDR2 SMNVEV (reference sequence). The CDR3 loop spans 14 amino acids. CDR3 residues: CASSFLARPYEQYF. The CDR3 region has the DNA TGTGCCAGCAGTTTTTTAGCACGACCTTACGAGCAGTACTTC.

The chain has TRBV11-2 and TRBJ1-2; D call uncertain. This CDR3 region has 16 residues. CDR1 is SGHAT and CDR2 is FQNNGV in the germline V gene. V was trimmed by 1 base and J by 4 bases, leaving 16 bases between them. CDR3 residues: CASSLAGTGSVYGYTF. In DNA form, the CDR3 reads TGTGCCAGCAGCTTAGCAGGCACGGGCTCCGTCTATGGCTACACCTTC.

This clone was seen a few times. Additional DNA sequences in this sample encode the identical CDR3. V is TRBV30 and J is TRBJ1-5; D gene unclear. With 0 bases removed from V and 4 bases from J, the gap between germline ends came to 10 bases. The CDR3 consists of 14 residues. CDR1 is GTSNPN and CDR2 is SVGIG in the germline V gene (reference sequence). CDR3 nucleotides: TGTGCCTGGAGTGTAGGAACGGTTAATCAGCCCCAGCATTTT. Translation: CAWSVGTVNQPQHF.

This clone was seen a single time. The chain links TRBV19 to TRBJ2-1; no clear D gene. The CDR3 consists of 13 residues. Germline CDR1 is LNHDA and CDR2 is SQIVND (reference sequence). The germline V and J ends were trimmed by 5 bases and 4 bases, with 9 bases remaining between them. CDR3 in amino acids: CASSPELYNEQFF. The CDR3 DNA reads TGTGCCAGTAGTCCCGAGTTGTACAATGAGCAGTTCTTC. The full variable domain, rest sourced from reference TRBV19 and TRBJ2-1, is DGGITQSPKYLFRKEGQNVTLSCEQNLNHDAMYWYRQDPGQGLRLIYYSQIVNDFQKGDIAEGYSVSREKKESFPLTVTSAQKNPTAFYLCASSPELYNEQFFGPGTRLTVL.

The V gene is TRBV19, the J gene TRBJ1-4; 8 nucleotides match TRBD1. Germline loops: CDR1 LNHDA, CDR2 SQIVND (reference sequence). This CDR3 comprises 14 residues. J gave up 7 bases and V 6 bases, and 7 bases lay outside the gene matches. CDR3 residues: CASRGGRGLEKLFF. The CDR3 DNA is TGTGCCAGTAGGGGTGGCAGGGGGCTTGAAAAACTGTTTTTT.

The chain has TRBV19 and TRBJ2-3; TRBD2 matches at 8 bases. Germline CDR1 is LNHDA and CDR2 is SQIVND (reference sequence). Trimming at V came to 4 bases and at J to 0 bases, leaving 3 bases not matched to a gene. The CDR3 spans 15 residues. The CDR3 nucleotides are TGTGCCAGTAGTAGAACTAGCGGTAGCACAGATACGCAGTATTTT. Translating it yields CASSRTSGSTDTQYF.